A single sample gave rise to the 32 T cell receptor beta chains below, sequenced in a study of cytomegalovirus exposure and HLA in healthy donors. PCR primers comprised 60 Vbeta and 13 Jbeta primers. Clones were sequenced by immunoSEQ multiplex PCR, and TCRdb holds only the in-frame ones, with some missing. The data show about 98,000 clones, under 75% seen once. Sequenced material: PBMCs. The receptor set was obtained from a man aged 50 or older in good health and CMV-seronegative.

The genes are TRBV6-1 and TRBJ2-3, with 10 positions matching TRBD1. Trimming removed 4 bases from V and 5 bases from J; junction bases left unmatched: 6. CDR1 is MNHNS, CDR2 SASEGT, per germline. This CDR3 comprises 15 residues. In DNA, the CDR3 is TGTGCCAGCAGTGGAGGGACAGGGGATTTAGATACGCAGTATTTT. Translating gives CASSGGTGDLDTQYF.

The rearrangement uses TRBV13 and TRBJ1-5; no clear D gene. Germline V gene sequence: CDR1 PRHDT, CDR2 FYEKMQ (reference sequence). The CDR3 extends over 12 amino acids. The V end lost 2 bases, the J end lost 5 bases, and 4 bases lay between the germline ends. In nucleotides, the CDR3 is TGTGCCAGCAGCTTACAGGATCAGCCCCAGCATTTT. Its translation is CASSLQDQPQHF.

This chain connects TRBV19 to TRBJ1-2; D ambiguous. CDR1 LNHDA and CDR2 SQIVND come from the germline V gene (reference sequence). The V end was cut by 5 bases, the J end by 0 bases, with 16 bases between. The CDR3 is made up of 16 amino acids. DNA of the CDR3: TGTGCCAGTAGTCCCCACCGGGATCGGGCTAACTATGGCTACACCTTC. It codes for CASSPHRDRANYGYTF.

The chain couples TRBV6-5 to TRBJ2-2; D possibly corresponds to TRBD1 (5 bases). Germline loops: CDR1 MNHEY, CDR2 SVGAGI. The CDR3 sequence is 13 residues long. V was clipped by 4 bases and J by 8 bases, with 11 bases between them. The DNA for the CDR3 is TGTGCCAGCAGTTCCAGGGTAACGGGGGAGCTGTTTTTT. Amino acid sequence: CASSSRVTGELFF.

This chain connects TRBV7-2 to TRBJ1-2; 9 nucleotides match TRBD1. V lost 7 bases to trimming and J lost 7 bases; unmatched junction nucleotides: 10. The CDR3 extends over 14 amino acids. CDR1 is SGHTA, CDR2 FQGNSA, per germline. The CDR3 protein is CASTRGQGVRGYTF. The CDR3 DNA reads as TGTGCCAGCACCAGGGGACAGGGAGTTCGTGGCTACACCTTC.

This clone appeared a few times. The rearrangement joins TRBV20-1 to TRBJ1-4; D is undetermined. V was clipped by 3 bases and J by 8 bases, with 4 bases between them. Germline V gene sequence: CDR1 DFQATT, CDR2 SNEGSKA (reference sequence). The CDR3 spans 10 residues. This CDR3 is CSASREKLFF. The DNA for the CDR3 is TGCAGTGCTAGTCGGGAAAAACTGTTTTTT.

The rearrangement joins TRBV5-6 to TRBJ1-6; 8 nucleotides align to TRBD1. V was pared by 5 bases and J by 8 bases, with 9 bases of the junction left unmatched. The CDR3 has 15 amino acids. Germline V gives CDR1 SGHDT, CDR2 YYEEEE. The CDR3 region has the DNA TGTGCCAGCAGAAGGACAGGGATTTATGATTCACCCCTCCACTTT. Translating gives CASRRTGIYDSPLHF.

V usage is TRBV7-2 and J usage is TRBJ1-1; D is possibly TRBD1 (5 bases). Per germline, CDR1 SGHTA and CDR2 FQGNSA. The CDR3 extends over 14 amino acids. V was shortened by 3 bases and J by 0 bases, with 8 bases between the two germline ends. CDR3: CASSFSGLNTEAFF. CDR3 nucleotide sequence: TGTGCCAGCAGCTTTTCAGGGCTGAACACTGAAGCTTTCTTT.

The chain has TRBV2 and TRBJ2-1; 11 nucleotides line up with TRBD2. CDR1 SNHLY and CDR2 FYNNEI come from the germline V gene. The length of the CDR3 is 15 residues. The ends lost 5 bases at V and 4 bases at J; junction bases unmatched: 4. CDR3 protein: CASSFSGRAYNEQFF. CDR3 coding DNA: TGTGCCAGCAGTTTTAGCGGGAGGGCTTACAATGAGCAGTTCTTC.

CDR3 in amino acids: CASSKAGGEAFF. CDR3 in DNA: TGTGCCAGCAGCAAAGCGGGTGGCGAAGCTTTCTTT. V usage is TRBV6-1 and J usage is TRBJ1-1, with D hard to call. The V gene lost 6 bases and the J gene lost 8 bases, with 13 bases spanning the gap. From germline, CDR1 is MNHNS and CDR2 SASEGT. This CDR3 region has 12 residues.

The rearrangement uses TRBV5-8 and TRBJ1-5; D is undetermined. The CDR3 extends over 14 amino acids. The V end lost 2 bases, the J end lost 6 bases, and 12 bases lay between the germline ends. Germline V CDR1 and CDR2: SGHTS, YDEGEE. This chain's CDR3 is CASSLSRFGQPQHF. In DNA, the CDR3 is TGTGCCAGCAGCTTATCGCGGTTTGGTCAGCCCCAGCATTTT.

This clone came up once. The rearrangement joins TRBV6-6 to TRBJ1-4, with TRBD1 as a possible D gene (5 bases). CDR1 is MNHNY and CDR2 is SVGAGI in the germline V gene (reference sequence). The V and J ends lost 8 bases and 5 bases respectively, with 9 bases between them. This CDR3 has 12 residues. CDR3 coding DNA: TGTGCCAGCGGCAGACAGAATGAAAAACTGTTTTTT. Its protein is CASGRQNEKLFF.

This clone was seen just once. The chain joins TRBV5-1 to TRBJ2-1, with D maybe TRBD1 (6 bases). The CDR3 sequence is 14 residues long. V gave up 0 bases and J gave up 3 bases, with 7 bases separating them. The germline CDR1 and CDR2 sequences are SGHRS and YFSETQ. The CDR3 region has the DNA TGCGCCAGCAGCTTGGGACAGGACTACAATGAGCAGTTCTTC. It specifies CASSLGQDYNEQFF.

V is TRBV10-3 and J is TRBJ1-1; D possibly corresponds to TRBD1 (5 bases). CDR3 length: 13 residues. CDR1 is ENHRY, CDR2 SYGVKD, per germline. Trimming stripped 6 bases from V and 10 bases from J, with 18 bases between. DNA for the CDR3: TGTGCCATCAGCGGAGGGTCAGGGATCGTAGCTTTCTTT. Amino acids: CAISGGSGIVAFF.

In DNA form, the CDR3 reads TGTGCCAGCAGGCCAACAGGGGGCCCCTACGAGCAGTACTTC. Translated: CASRPTGGPYEQYF. The rearrangement uses TRBV5-4 and TRBJ2-7; the match to TRBD1 covers 9 bases. The CDR3 totals 14 residues. CDR1 and CDR2 (germline): SGHNT, YYREEE (reference sequence). Germline trimming cut 5 bases from V and 2 bases from J; bases unmatched to any gene: 5.

The rearrangement uses TRBV7-2 and TRBJ2-5; weak D call: TRBD1 (5 bases). TRBJ2-7 matches the DNA end more closely, so the J call is doubtful. There are 13 residues in the CDR3. Germline CDR1 and CDR2: SGHTA and FQGNSA. Written as DNA, the CDR3 is TGTGCCAGCAGCTTATCCCAGGGCTACGAGCAGTACTTC. Translating gives CASSLSQGYEQYF.

Regarding this clone: The sample contains more than one DNA sequence encoding this CDR3. This chain joins TRBV5-1 and TRBJ2-3; 10 positions agree with TRBD1. Trimming at V came to 0 bases and at J to 3 bases, leaving 1 base not matched to a gene. CDR3 length equals 15 residues. Germline V gene lookup returns CDR1 SGHRS and CDR2 YFSETQ. The CDR3 is CASSLGGQGTDTQYF. The CDR3 DNA follows: TGCGCCAGCAGCTTGGGGGGACAGGGGACAGATACGCAGTATTTT.

This clone has more than one count but fewer than ten. V and J are TRBV2 and TRBJ1-5; D is undetermined. Trimming cost V 6 bases and J 0 bases, with 3 bases left between them. The V gene's germline CDR1 is SNHLY and CDR2 FYNNEI. The CDR3 sequence is 12 residues long. Here the CDR3 reads CASRSSNQPQHF. DNA of the CDR3: TGTGCCAGCAGGAGTAGCAATCAGCCCCAGCATTTT.

The chain combines TRBV7-8 with TRBJ1-5; D is perhaps TRBD1 (6 bases). Germline V gives CDR1 SGHVS, CDR2 FQNEAQ. V shed 5 bases and J shed 2 bases, with 10 bases lying between them. The CDR3 consists of 14 residues. This CDR3 is CASSGNRGNQPQHF. The CDR3 DNA sequence: TGTGCCAGCAGCGGGAACAGGGGCAATCAGCCCCAGCATTTT.

The chain recombines TRBV5-1 with TRBJ2-5; the D gene is possibly TRBD1 (5 bases). With the DNA end fitting TRBJ2-7 better, the J assignment may be wrong. Germline V CDR1 and CDR2: SGHRS, YFSETQ. The CDR3 is made up of 16 amino acids. The CDR3 nucleotides read TGCGCCAGCAGCTTCACCGGATGGACACGGGTTCACGAGCAGTACTTC. Protein product: CASSFTGWTRVHEQYF.

This chain's CDR3 is CASSLGSQKETQYF. DNA of the CDR3: TGTGCCAGCAGCTTAGGATCACAAAAAGAGACCCAGTACTTC. The rearrangement uses TRBV7-6 and TRBJ2-5; D not certain. Germline V gene lookup returns CDR1 SGHVS and CDR2 FNYEAQ. This CDR3 contains 14 residues. The germline V and J ends were trimmed by 1 base and 3 bases, with 9 bases remaining between them.

J is TRBJ2-1 and V is TRBV19; D may be TRBD1 (5 bases). V gave up 2 bases and J gave up 8 bases, with 10 bases separating them. Germline CDR1 LNHDA, CDR2 SQIVND (reference sequence). The CDR3 contains 13 residues. CDR3: CASSIQGGYEQFF. CDR3 bases: TGTGCCAGTAGTATACAGGGTGGCTATGAGCAGTTCTTC.

The CDR3 region has the DNA TGTGCCAGCTCACCGGGACAGACCCCCTATGGCTACACCTTC. Protein: CASSPGQTPYGYTF. The V call is TRBV18, the J call TRBJ1-2; TRBD1 agrees at 7 bases. The CDR3 extends over 14 amino acids. With 3 bases clipped from V and 4 bases from J, the junction kept 5 bases outside the gene matches. The germline V gene encodes CDR1 KGHSH and CDR2 LQKENI.

This clone showed up just a few times. The V call is TRBV27, the J call TRBJ2-2, with D tentatively TRBD2 (5 bases). CDR3 length equals 14 residues. The germline gives CDR1 MNHEY, CDR2 SMNVEV (reference sequence). V lost 6 bases and J 4 bases, leaving 12 bases between the germline ends. As DNA, the CDR3 is TGTGCCAGCAGCCGCGGGCAGTTCACCGGGGAGCTGTTTTTT. Its translation is CASSRGQFTGELFF.

The rearrangement joins TRBV5-1 to TRBJ1-1; D is possibly TRBD1 (5 bases). Per the germline V gene, CDR1 is SGHRS and CDR2 is YFSETQ. The CDR3 consists of 11 residues. V was cut by 4 bases and J by 7 bases, with 8 bases left in between. The CDR3 sequence is CASSRDSEAFF. As DNA, the CDR3 is TGCGCCAGCAGCCGAGACAGTGAAGCTTTCTTT.

This clone was counted between two and nine times. This chain joins TRBV4-3 and TRBJ1-5, with no clear D. Trimming removed 1 base from V and 4 bases from J, with 17 bases in between. CDR1 is LGHNA and CDR2 is YSLEER in the germline V gene. The CDR3 spans 17 residues. The CDR3 reads CASSQVYHPNQNQPQHF. Here the CDR3 DNA reads TGCGCCAGCAGCCAAGTATACCACCCTAACCAAAATCAGCCCCAGCATTTT.

V is TRBV6-1 and J is TRBJ2-2; 9 bases map to TRBD2. J gave up 8 bases and V 7 bases, and 11 bases lay outside the gene matches. Germline V CDR1 and CDR2: MNHNS, SASEGT. The CDR3 has 15 amino acids. CDR3 in DNA: TGTGCCAGCACCGTGGGGTCTAGCGGGATAGGGGAGCTGTTTTTT. This translates into CASTVGSSGIGELFF.

The rearrangement links TRBV9 to TRBJ2-1; the match to TRBD2 covers 8 bases. The germline V gene encodes CDR1 SGDLS and CDR2 YYNGEE. The trim removed 1 base at V and 8 bases at J, leaving 8 bases unmatched. The CDR3 loop spans 15 amino acids. The CDR3 here is CASSVSSGSPHEQFF. CDR3 in DNA: TGTGCCAGCAGCGTATCCAGCGGGAGCCCCCATGAGCAGTTCTTC.

The chain combines TRBV7-2 with TRBJ2-7; D ambiguous. The V gene lost 4 bases and the J gene lost 1 base, with 11 bases spanning the gap. The CDR3 sequence is 14 residues long. CDR1 SGHTA and CDR2 FQGNSA come from the germline V gene. CDR3 sequence (DNA): TGTGCCAGCAGCTCGAGGCCGGATTCCTACGAGCAGTACTTC. Translation: CASSSRPDSYEQYF. Full variable domain (missing parts from reference TRBV7-2 and TRBJ2-7): GAGVSQSPSNKVTEKGKDVELRCDPISGHTALYWYRQSLGQGLEFLIYFQGNSAPDKSGLPSDRFSAERTGGSVSTLTIQRTQQEDSAVYLCASSSRPDSYEQYFGPGTRLTVT.

The CDR3 nucleotides read TGTGCCAGCAGCACGCGGACAGGGGGAACAGATACGCAGTATTTT. Translation: CASSTRTGGTDTQYF. This chain joins TRBV5-6 and TRBJ2-3; 10 bases agree with TRBD1. Per the germline V gene, CDR1 is SGHDT and CDR2 is YYEEEE. The J segment lost 3 bases and the V segment lost 4 bases, leaving 5 bases of the junction unmatched. CDR3 length equals 15 residues.

This chain's CDR3 is CASSQDPAGGRSYNEQFF. CDR3 in DNA: TGCGCCAGCAGCCAAGATCCGGCAGGGGGACGTTCCTACAATGAGCAGTTCTTC. The chain joins TRBV4-3 to TRBJ2-1, with 7 bases lining up with TRBD1. The CDR3 is 18 residues long. In germline, CDR1 is LGHNA, CDR2 YSLEER. The V gene end was trimmed by 0 bases and the J gene end by 1 base; junction bases not matched to a gene: 9.

The V call is TRBV5-6, the J call TRBJ2-7; 7 nucleotides agree with TRBD2. This CDR3 has 14 amino acids. The junction had 5 bases not matched to a gene; V was cut back by 1 base and J by 4 bases. Germline V gives CDR1 SGHDT, CDR2 YYEEEE. CDR3 sequence: CASSLYGGIYEQYF. In nucleotides, the CDR3 is TGTGCCAGCAGCTTGTACGGGGGGATTTACGAGCAGTACTTC.